Listed below are T cell receptor beta chains from one sample, sequenced in a study of response to subunit inactivated influenza vaccine. Each CDR3 protein is one row after TCRdb ran MiXCR on the RT-PCR reads. The table lists 550,000 to 800,000 distinct CDR3 sequences, approximately 14% of them singletons. This material consisted of PBMCs from blood, taken 12 days after vaccination. The receptor source for this set is a man in his fifties or sixties who received an inactivated influenza vaccine. CDR3s include the opening cysteine and the closing phenylalanine or tryptophan. Fields, in order: clone size, D gene, V gene, J gene, CDR3 length, CDR3 DNA, CDR3 protein. The D gene is left open where the match is weak. Where a row states a size, it is once, few, many or the class of an expanded clone; other rows omit it.

clone size: NA; D gene: NA; V gene: TRBV20-1; J gene: TRBJ1-1; CDR3 length: 13; CDR3 DNA: TGCAGTGCTAGTTCCGGGACGGAGGATGAAGCTTTCTTT; CDR3 protein: CSASSGTEDEAFF
clone size: many; D gene: TRBD1; V gene: TRBV11-2; J gene: TRBJ2-1; CDR3 length: 16; CDR3 DNA: TGTGCCAGCAGCTTAATGGGGACAGGGGCCTACAATGAGCAGTTCTTC; CDR3 protein: CASSLMGTGAYNEQFF
clone size: NA; D gene: TRBD2; V gene: TRBV28; J gene: TRBJ2-3; CDR3 length: 17; CDR3 DNA: TGTGCCAGCAGTTCCCCCGGACTAGCACGAGGCACAGATACGCAGTATTTT; CDR3 protein: CASSSPGLARGTDTQYF
clone size: NA; D gene: TRBD2; V gene: TRBV27; J gene: TRBJ2-1; CDR3 length: 19; CDR3 DNA: TGTGCCAGCAGTCCTCTAGCGGGAGGGCTTAGGAGCTCCTACAATGAGCAGTTCTTC; CDR3 protein: CASSPLAGGLRSSYNEQFF
clone size: few; D gene: NA; V gene: TRBV6-5; J gene: TRBJ1-4; CDR3 length: 15; CDR3 DNA: TGTGCCAGCACTTCCGGGTCTGCAACTAATGAAAAACTGTTTTTT; CDR3 protein: CASTSGSATNEKLFF
clone size: NA; D gene: NA; V gene: TRBV12-3/TRBV12-4; J gene: TRBJ2-2; CDR3 length: 13; CDR3 DNA: TGTGCCAGCAGTTTAAGGGCTGACGGGGAGCTGTTTTTT; CDR3 protein: CASSLRADGELFF
clone size: few; D gene: TRBD1; V gene: TRBV12-3/TRBV12-4; J gene: TRBJ1-1; CDR3 length: 14; CDR3 DNA: TGTGCCAGCAGCGGACAGGGGCCGAACACTGAAGCTTTCTTT; CDR3 protein: CASSGQGPNTEAFF
clone size: many; D gene: TRBD1; V gene: TRBV13; J gene: TRBJ1-2; CDR3 length: 14; CDR3 DNA: TGTGCCAGCAGCACCACAGGGGGATCTGGGGGCTACACCTTC; CDR3 protein: CASSTTGGSGGYTF
clone size: few; D gene: NA; V gene: TRBV20-1; J gene: TRBJ1-1; CDR3 length: 15; CDR3 DNA: TGCAGTGCTAGAGATGTCACAGGGATGAACACTGAAGCTTTCTTT; CDR3 protein: CSARDVTGMNTEAFF
clone size: NA; D gene: NA; V gene: TRBV6-5; J gene: TRBJ1-1; CDR3 length: 13; CDR3 DNA: TGTGCCAGCAGTTCGCTCTTGAACACTGAAGCTTTCTTT; CDR3 protein: CASSSLLNTEAFF
clone size: NA; D gene: NA; V gene: TRBV7-6; J gene: TRBJ2-5; CDR3 length: 17; CDR3 DNA: TGTGCCAGCACCCTCATCGGCCAGCGGCTGTACCAAGAGACCCAGTACTTC; CDR3 protein: CASTLIGQRLYQETQYF
clone size: few; D gene: TRBD2; V gene: TRBV5-1; J gene: TRBJ2-5; CDR3 length: 16; CDR3 DNA: TGCGCCAGCAGCTTGGATGGACTAGCGGCCGTTGAGACCCAGTACTTC; CDR3 protein: CASSLDGLAAVETQYF
clone size: NA; D gene: TRBD2; V gene: TRBV28; J gene: TRBJ2-3; CDR3 length: 16; CDR3 DNA: TGTGCCAGCAATCGGCAGGGACTAGCGGGGGTCCTGACGCAGTATTTT; CDR3 protein: CASNRQGLAGVLTQYF
clone size: NA; D gene: NA; V gene: TRBV6-1; J gene: TRBJ2-1; CDR3 length: 16; CDR3 DNA: TGTGCCAGCTCCAATGACCCCCAAATTACCTACAATGAGCAGTTCTTC; CDR3 protein: CASSNDPQITYNEQFF
clone size: few; D gene: NA; V gene: TRBV6-6; J gene: TRBJ1-6; CDR3 length: 11; CDR3 DNA: TGTGCCAGCAGACAGAATTCACCCCTCCACTTT; CDR3 protein: CASRQNSPLHF
clone size: NA; D gene: TRBD1; V gene: TRBV7-2; J gene: TRBJ1-2; CDR3 length: 14; CDR3 DNA: TGTGCCAGCAGCTCACAGACAGGGGGGGTTGGCTACACCTTC; CDR3 protein: CASSSQTGGVGYTF
clone size: many; D gene: NA; V gene: TRBV9; J gene: TRBJ2-3; CDR3 length: 13; CDR3 DNA: TGTGCCAGCAGCGAAAGCGGAAAGGGGGGGCAGTATTTT; CDR3 protein: CASSESGKGGQYF
clone size: NA; D gene: NA; V gene: TRBV15; J gene: TRBJ2-2; CDR3 length: 16; CDR3 DNA: TGTGCCACCAGCCCCCTCAGGGGGGCGAACACCGGGGAGCTGTTTTTT; CDR3 protein: CATSPLRGANTGELFF
clone size: NA; D gene: NA; V gene: TRBV5-1; J gene: TRBJ2-7; CDR3 length: 14; CDR3 DNA: TGCGCCAGCAGTCGGGAAGGAAACTCCTACGAGCAGTACTTC; CDR3 protein: CASSREGNSYEQYF
clone size: NA; D gene: NA; V gene: TRBV11-2; J gene: TRBJ1-1; CDR3 length: 15; CDR3 DNA: TGTGCCAGCAGCTTAGGATCGGGCTTCGGAACTGAAGCTTTCTTT; CDR3 protein: CASSLGSGFGTEAFF
clone size: NA; D gene: NA; V gene: TRBV4-3; J gene: TRBJ2-5; CDR3 length: 15; CDR3 DNA: TGCGCCAGCAGCCAAGATCAGGCAGGGAGAGAGACCCAGTACTTC; CDR3 protein: CASSQDQAGRETQYF
clone size: few; D gene: NA; V gene: TRBV5-1; J gene: TRBJ2-5; CDR3 length: 14; CDR3 DNA: TGCGCCAGCAGCTACGGACAGAGCCAAGAGACCCAGTACTTC; CDR3 protein: CASSYGQSQETQYF
clone size: few; D gene: NA; V gene: TRBV4-2; J gene: TRBJ2-7; CDR3 length: 15; CDR3 DNA: TGTGCCAGCAGCCAAGGGATTGAGGATATCTACGAGCAGTACTTC; CDR3 protein: CASSQGIEDIYEQYF
clone size: NA; D gene: NA; V gene: TRBV10-3; J gene: TRBJ2-7; CDR3 length: 14; CDR3 DNA: TGTGCCATCAGTGATTCCGGGAACTCCTACGAGCAGTACTTC; CDR3 protein: CAISDSGNSYEQYF
clone size: NA; D gene: TRBD1; V gene: TRBV9; J gene: TRBJ2-5; CDR3 length: 15; CDR3 DNA: TGTGCCAGCAGCGTAGGGACAGGGAGGAGGGAGACCCAGTACTTC; CDR3 protein: CASSVGTGRRETQYF
clone size: NA; D gene: NA; V gene: TRBV7-2; J gene: TRBJ2-2; CDR3 length: 14; CDR3 DNA: TGTGCCAGCAGTTCCCGGTCTAGGGCCGGGGAGCTGTTTTTT; CDR3 protein: CASSSRSRAGELFF
clone size: few; D gene: TRBD2; V gene: TRBV29-1; J gene: TRBJ2-7; CDR3 length: 14; CDR3 DNA: TGCAGCGTTGCGGTCCCGGGGACTAGCCGGGAGCAGTACTTC; CDR3 protein: CSVAVPGTSREQYF
clone size: few; D gene: TRBD1; V gene: TRBV10-3; J gene: TRBJ1-4; CDR3 length: 17; CDR3 DNA: TGTGCCATCAGTCCCTCCGGGACAGAGTCTAAAAATGAAAAACTGTTTTTT; CDR3 protein: CAISPSGTESKNEKLFF
clone size: NA; D gene: TRBD2; V gene: TRBV24-1; J gene: TRBJ2-5; CDR3 length: 15; CDR3 DNA: TGTGCCACCAGTGACCGGACTAGCGGAAGAGAGACCCAGTACTTC; CDR3 protein: CATSDRTSGRETQYF
clone size: few; D gene: NA; V gene: TRBV12-3/TRBV12-4; J gene: TRBJ2-7; CDR3 length: 15; CDR3 DNA: TGTGCCAGCAGTGGTTGGTTTGGGACCGACTACGAGCAGTACTTC; CDR3 protein: CASSGWFGTDYEQYF
clone size: NA; D gene: TRBD2; V gene: TRBV27; J gene: TRBJ2-1; CDR3 length: 18; CDR3 DNA: TGTGCCAGCAGTTTATCTCCGATAGCGGGGGGCCTTTACAATGAGCAGTTCTTC; CDR3 protein: CASSLSPIAGGLYNEQFF
clone size: many; D gene: NA; V gene: TRBV6-5; J gene: TRBJ1-1; CDR3 length: 12; CDR3 DNA: TGTGCCAGCAGTTCAGGGAACACTGAAGCTTTCTTT; CDR3 protein: CASSSGNTEAFF
clone size: NA; D gene: NA; V gene: TRBV5-4; J gene: TRBJ2-7; CDR3 length: 13; CDR3 DNA: TGTGCCAGCAGCTCGGTGGACAACTACGAGCAGTACTTC; CDR3 protein: CASSSVDNYEQYF
clone size: NA; D gene: NA; V gene: TRBV4-1; J gene: TRBJ1-1; CDR3 length: 14; CDR3 DNA: TGCGTCAGCAGCCCTTGGACGGTTAACACTGAAGCTTTCTTT; CDR3 protein: CVSSPWTVNTEAFF
clone size: NA; D gene: TRBD2; V gene: TRBV11-2; J gene: TRBJ2-3; CDR3 length: 18; CDR3 DNA: TGTGCCAGCAGCTTATCCTCACTAGCGGGACGAAGCACAGATACGCAGTATTTT; CDR3 protein: CASSLSSLAGRSTDTQYF
clone size: NA; D gene: TRBD2; V gene: TRBV27; J gene: TRBJ2-1; CDR3 length: 15; CDR3 DNA: TGTGCCAGCAGTTTATCGTTGGTAGCGGGGGTTGAGCAGTTCTTC; CDR3 protein: CASSLSLVAGVEQFF
clone size: many; D gene: TRBD1; V gene: TRBV5-1; J gene: TRBJ2-7; CDR3 length: 15; CDR3 DNA: TGCGCCAGCAGCTTCACCGGGACAGGGGGGTACGAGCAGTACTTC; CDR3 protein: CASSFTGTGGYEQYF
clone size: NA; D gene: NA; V gene: TRBV24-1; J gene: TRBJ2-2; CDR3 length: 17; CDR3 DNA: TGTGCCACCAGTGATTTGGGGTCCGCAGAGAACACCGGGGAGCTGTTTTTT; CDR3 protein: CATSDLGSAENTGELFF
clone size: many; D gene: NA; V gene: TRBV11-2; J gene: TRBJ2-4; CDR3 length: 19; CDR3 DNA: TGTGCCAGCAGCTCGCCCCCGGGACGGCGAGCCTTTGCCAAAAACATTCAGTACTTC; CDR3 protein: CASSSPPGRRAFAKNIQYF
clone size: NA; D gene: NA; V gene: TRBV10-1; J gene: TRBJ2-2; CDR3 length: 15; CDR3 DNA: TGCGCCAGCAGAAAGTCAGGGGACCACACCGGGGAGCTGTTTTTT; CDR3 protein: CASRKSGDHTGELFF
clone size: few; D gene: TRBD1; V gene: TRBV2; J gene: TRBJ1-6; CDR3 length: 14; CDR3 DNA: TGTGCCAGCAGCGCCGACAGGGGTAGTTCACCCCTCCACTTT; CDR3 protein: CASSADRGSSPLHF
clone size: few; D gene: NA; V gene: TRBV12-3/TRBV12-4; J gene: TRBJ2-7; CDR3 length: 12; CDR3 DNA: TGTGCCAGCAGACAAGGGGCCTACGAGCAGTACTTC; CDR3 protein: CASRQGAYEQYF
clone size: NA; D gene: NA; V gene: TRBV27; J gene: TRBJ2-6; CDR3 length: 17; CDR3 DNA: TGTGCCAGCAGTTTATCCTCGATTGAGTCTGGGGCCAACGTCCTGACTTTC; CDR3 protein: CASSLSSIESGANVLTF
clone size: NA; D gene: NA; V gene: TRBV14; J gene: TRBJ2-3; CDR3 length: 12; CDR3 DNA: TGTGCCAGCAGCCAAGACCTTTATACGCAGTATTTT; CDR3 protein: CASSQDLYTQYF
clone size: NA; D gene: NA; V gene: TRBV6-5; J gene: TRBJ1-6; CDR3 length: 15; CDR3 DNA: TGTGCCAGCAGTTACTCGGTGCCAGTTGATTCACCCCTCCACTTT; CDR3 protein: CASSYSVPVDSPLHF
clone size: NA; D gene: NA; V gene: TRBV6-2/TRBV6-3; J gene: TRBJ2-2; CDR3 length: 14; CDR3 DNA: TGTGCCAGCAGTTTTCACAGGGTCACCGGGGAGCTGTTTTTT; CDR3 protein: CASSFHRVTGELFF
clone size: NA; D gene: TRBD2; V gene: TRBV12-3/TRBV12-4; J gene: TRBJ2-3; CDR3 length: 14; CDR3 DNA: TGTGCCAGCAGTTTGGAGCGGGGGGGAGATACGCAGTATTTT; CDR3 protein: CASSLERGGDTQYF
clone size: many; D gene: TRBD1; V gene: TRBV20-1; J gene: TRBJ2-3; CDR3 length: 16; CDR3 DNA: TGCAGTGCTACTGATCGTAGGGGGCCAAACACAGATACGCAGTATTTT; CDR3 protein: CSATDRRGPNTDTQYF
clone size: few; D gene: TRBD1; V gene: TRBV6-1; J gene: TRBJ1-1; CDR3 length: 16; CDR3 DNA: TGTGCCAGCAGCCGTCCCGGGACAGGGGGCGCAAATGGAGCTTTCTTT; CDR3 protein: CASSRPGTGGANGAFF
clone size: many; D gene: NA; V gene: TRBV29-1; J gene: TRBJ1-5; CDR3 length: 13; CDR3 DNA: TGCAGCGTGGGGGGGCAGGGTAATCAGCCCCAGCATTTT; CDR3 protein: CSVGGQGNQPQHF
clone size: many; D gene: NA; V gene: TRBV29-1; J gene: TRBJ2-7; CDR3 length: 14; CDR3 DNA: TGCAGCGTTGAAGTTAGCGGCCAGGGATACGAGCAGTACTTC; CDR3 protein: CSVEVSGQGYEQYF
clone size: NA; D gene: TRBD1; V gene: TRBV9; J gene: TRBJ2-2; CDR3 length: 16; CDR3 DNA: TGTGCCAGCAGCCCCTTGGGGACAGGGTGGATCGGGGAGCTGTTTTTT; CDR3 protein: CASSPLGTGWIGELFF
clone size: many; D gene: NA; V gene: TRBV5-1; J gene: TRBJ2-3; CDR3 length: 15; CDR3 DNA: TGCGCCAGCAGCTTGGGAACGGGGCAGACAGATACGCAGTATTTT; CDR3 protein: CASSLGTGQTDTQYF
clone size: NA; D gene: NA; V gene: TRBV5-1; J gene: TRBJ2-3; CDR3 length: 16; CDR3 DNA: TGCGCCAGCAGCTTGGATACCGCCCTAAGCACAGATACGCAGTATTTT; CDR3 protein: CASSLDTALSTDTQYF
clone size: NA; D gene: NA; V gene: TRBV24-1; J gene: TRBJ1-2; CDR3 length: 16; CDR3 DNA: TGTGCCACCAGTGATTTTTCGGACAGCGGGCTGAATGGCTACACCTTC; CDR3 protein: CATSDFSDSGLNGYTF